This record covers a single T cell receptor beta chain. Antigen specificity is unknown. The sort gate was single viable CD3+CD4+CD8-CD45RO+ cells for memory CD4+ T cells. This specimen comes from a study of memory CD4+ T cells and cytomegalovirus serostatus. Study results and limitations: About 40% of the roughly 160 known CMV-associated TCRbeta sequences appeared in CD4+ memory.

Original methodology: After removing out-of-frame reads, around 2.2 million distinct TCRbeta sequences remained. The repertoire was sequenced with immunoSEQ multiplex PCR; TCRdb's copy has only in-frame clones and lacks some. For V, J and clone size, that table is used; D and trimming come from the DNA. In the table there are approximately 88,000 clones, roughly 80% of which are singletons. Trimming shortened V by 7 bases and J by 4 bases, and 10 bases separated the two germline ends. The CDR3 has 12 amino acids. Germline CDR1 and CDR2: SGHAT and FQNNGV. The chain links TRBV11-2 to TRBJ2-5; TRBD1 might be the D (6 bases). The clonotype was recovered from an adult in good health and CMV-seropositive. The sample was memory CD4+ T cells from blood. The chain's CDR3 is CASMGQGETQYF. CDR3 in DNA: TGTGCCAGCATGGGACAAGGAGAGACCCAGTACTTC.